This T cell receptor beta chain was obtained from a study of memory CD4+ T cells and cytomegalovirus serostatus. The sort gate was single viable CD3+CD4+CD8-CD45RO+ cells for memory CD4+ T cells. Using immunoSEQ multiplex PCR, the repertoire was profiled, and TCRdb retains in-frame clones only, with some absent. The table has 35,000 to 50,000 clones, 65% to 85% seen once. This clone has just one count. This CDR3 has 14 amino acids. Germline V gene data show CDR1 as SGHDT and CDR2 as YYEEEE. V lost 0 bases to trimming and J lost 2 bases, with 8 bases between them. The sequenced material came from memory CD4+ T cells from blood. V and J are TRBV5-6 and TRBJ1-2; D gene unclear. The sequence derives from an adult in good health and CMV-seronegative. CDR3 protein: CASSLVGPNYGYTF. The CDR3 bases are TGTGCCAGCAGCTTGGTCGGTCCCAACTATGGCTACACCTTC.